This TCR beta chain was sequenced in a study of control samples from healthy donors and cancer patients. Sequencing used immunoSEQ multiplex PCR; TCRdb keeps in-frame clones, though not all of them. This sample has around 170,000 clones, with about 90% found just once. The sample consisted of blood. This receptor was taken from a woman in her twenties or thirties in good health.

The CDR3 is CASSPQGGNTGELFF. The CDR3 DNA reads TGTGCCAGCAGTCCTCAGGGGGGGAACACCGGGGAGCTGTTTTTT. The chain recombines TRBV6-6 with TRBJ2-2; perhaps TRBD1 as D (7 bases). This CDR3 is 15 amino acids long. CDR1 and CDR2 from the germline V gene are MNHNY and SVGAGI (reference sequence). Trimming shortened V by 5 bases and J by 1 base, and 11 bases separated the two germline ends.